A selection of T cell receptor beta chains follows, all from one sample in a study of blood T cell repertoires in COVID-19. Only in-frame clones appear in the TCRdb table, and some are missing; sequencing was by immunoSEQ multiplex PCR. The profile shows about 370,000 clones, just under 90% of them singletons. The sample consisted of PBMCs or T cells enriched from blood (not recorded which). The receptors derive from a woman in her thirties who had recovered from COVID-19. Each CDR3 is given with its conserved first and last residue. The order of the fields is J gene, D gene, V gene, clone size, CDR3 protein, CDR3 DNA. The D gene is left open where the match is weak. A clone size is listed for some rows: how often the clone was seen (once, few, many), or a class if it is expanded.

j_call: TRBJ2-2; d_call: TRBD2; v_call: TRBV18; clone_size: -; cdr3_aa: CASSPEVSGTGELFF; cdr3_nt: TGTGCCAGCTCACCAGAGGTTAGCGGGACCGGGGAGCTGTTTTTT
j_call: TRBJ2-3; d_call: TRBD2; v_call: TRBV30; clone_size: -; cdr3_aa: CAWSVQLAGADTQYF; cdr3_nt: TGTGCCTGGAGTGTTCAACTAGCGGGAGCAGATACGCAGTATTTT
j_call: TRBJ1-4; d_call: TRBD1; v_call: TRBV2; clone_size: -; cdr3_aa: CASKLDRGSNEKLFF; cdr3_nt: TGTGCCAGCAAGTTGGACAGGGGGTCTAATGAAAAACTGTTTTTT
j_call: TRBJ2-7; d_call: -; v_call: TRBV7-2; clone_size: once; cdr3_aa: CASSPGGYEQYF; cdr3_nt: TGTGCCAGCAGCCCGGGTGGCTACGAGCAGTACTTC
j_call: TRBJ1-1; d_call: TRBD1; v_call: TRBV5-1; clone_size: -; cdr3_aa: CASSSGQGNTEAFF; cdr3_nt: TGCGCCAGCAGCTCCGGACAGGGAAACACTGAAGCTTTCTTT
j_call: TRBJ2-1; d_call: TRBD2; v_call: TRBV25-1; clone_size: -; cdr3_aa: CASSMGLAGTGEQFF; cdr3_nt: TGTGCCAGCAGTATGGGACTAGCGGGGACGGGTGAGCAGTTCTTC
j_call: TRBJ1-4; d_call: TRBD1; v_call: TRBV4-1; clone_size: -; cdr3_aa: CASSQVIAGGEKLFF; cdr3_nt: TGCGCCAGCAGCCAAGTTATCGCAGGGGGGGAAAAACTGTTTTTT
j_call: TRBJ1-2; d_call: TRBD1; v_call: TRBV18; clone_size: few; cdr3_aa: CASSPSRDRVFSF; cdr3_nt: TGTGCCAGCTCACCCTCCCGGGACAGGGTGTTCTCCTTC
j_call: TRBJ1-1; d_call: -; v_call: TRBV5-1; clone_size: -; cdr3_aa: CASSLGGQKAFF; cdr3_nt: TGCGCCAGCAGCTTGGGGGGACAAAAAGCTTTCTTT
j_call: TRBJ1-2; d_call: -; v_call: TRBV7-9; clone_size: -; cdr3_aa: CASSLGAGDGYTF; cdr3_nt: TGTGCCAGCAGCTTGGGGGCTGGTGATGGCTACACCTTC
j_call: TRBJ2-5; d_call: -; v_call: TRBV24-1; clone_size: -; cdr3_aa: CATSAAAGGKETQYF; cdr3_nt: TGTGCCACCAGTGCCGCGGCCGGGGGAAAAGAGACCCAGTACTTC
j_call: TRBJ2-5; d_call: -; v_call: TRBV5-6; clone_size: few; cdr3_aa: CASSAIRTSRGAETQYF; cdr3_nt: TGTGCCAGCAGCGCCATACGAACGTCTAGAGGAGCAGAGACCCAGTACTTC
j_call: TRBJ1-2; d_call: -; v_call: TRBV7-6; clone_size: -; cdr3_aa: CASSSGGMGGYTF; cdr3_nt: TGTGCCAGCAGCTCGGGCGGGATGGGCGGCTACACCTTC
j_call: TRBJ2-7; d_call: -; v_call: TRBV6-4; clone_size: -; cdr3_aa: CASHRGRDREQYF; cdr3_nt: TGTGCCAGCCATCGGGGGAGGGACAGGGAGCAGTACTTC
j_call: TRBJ2-2; d_call: -; v_call: TRBV5-6; clone_size: -; cdr3_aa: CASSLDRTNTGELFF; cdr3_nt: TGTGCCAGCAGCTTGGACAGGACGAACACCGGGGAGCTGTTTTTT
j_call: TRBJ2-5; d_call: TRBD1; v_call: TRBV27; clone_size: -; cdr3_aa: CASSFGTGSAETQYF; cdr3_nt: TGTGCCAGCAGTTTCGGGACAGGTTCGGCGGAGACCCAGTACTTC
j_call: TRBJ1-5; d_call: TRBD1; v_call: TRBV19; clone_size: -; cdr3_aa: CASSEQGNQPQHF; cdr3_nt: TGTGCCAGTAGTGAACAGGGGAATCAGCCCCAGCATTTT
j_call: TRBJ2-6; d_call: -; v_call: TRBV2; clone_size: -; cdr3_aa: CASSGWQAPSGANVLTF; cdr3_nt: TGTGCCAGCAGTGGGTGGCAGGCCCCCTCTGGGGCCAACGTCCTGACTTTC
j_call: TRBJ2-7; d_call: -; v_call: TRBV7-6; clone_size: -; cdr3_aa: CASSFRTGDEQYF; cdr3_nt: TGTGCCAGCAGCTTTCGGACGGGGGACGAGCAGTACTTC
j_call: TRBJ1-2; d_call: -; v_call: TRBV28; clone_size: -; cdr3_aa: CASSSPYYGYTF; cdr3_nt: TGTGCCAGCAGTTCCCCGTACTATGGCTACACCTTC
j_call: TRBJ2-2; d_call: TRBD2; v_call: TRBV15; clone_size: medium-sized; cdr3_aa: CATSRDRTSANTGELFF; cdr3_nt: TGTGCCACCAGCAGAGATCGGACTAGCGCGAACACCGGGGAGCTGTTTTTT
j_call: TRBJ1-5; d_call: -; v_call: TRBV7-9; clone_size: -; cdr3_aa: CASSLGGLGSNQPQHF; cdr3_nt: TGTGCCAGCAGCTTGGGGGGGCTTGGTAGCAATCAGCCCCAGCATTTT
j_call: TRBJ2-3; d_call: -; v_call: TRBV5-5; clone_size: -; cdr3_aa: CASNPTGGLGNTQYF; cdr3_nt: TGTGCCAGCAATCCAACGGGGGGCCTCGGCAATACGCAGTATTTT
j_call: TRBJ1-1; d_call: -; v_call: TRBV5-1; clone_size: -; cdr3_aa: CASSLGDRFNTEAFF; cdr3_nt: TGCGCCAGCAGCTTGGGAGACAGATTCAACACTGAAGCTTTCTTT
j_call: TRBJ1-3; d_call: -; v_call: TRBV12-3/TRBV12-4; clone_size: -; cdr3_aa: CASSYRRGNTIYF; cdr3_nt: TGTGCCAGCAGTTACCGGAGGGGAAACACCATATATTTT
j_call: TRBJ1-3; d_call: TRBD1; v_call: TRBV3-1/TRBV3-2; clone_size: -; cdr3_aa: CASSLRLYRGDTIYF; cdr3_nt: TGTGCCAGCAGCCTCAGACTATACAGGGGGGACACCATATATTTT